This record looks at one TCR beta chain sequence and its context. No antigen is known for it. Per-nucleotide qualities are absent, and no much larger clonotype sits a single base away. TCRbeta CDR3 regions were amplified from genomic DNA by means of the immunoSEQ Assay, a bias-controlled multiplex PCR. On the authors' methods: The number of nucleated cells in each sample was estimated by amplification of reference gene primers within the assay. Sequence reads were collapsed and filtered to measure the absolute abundance of every unique TCRbeta CDR3 rearrangement. Productive Simpson clonality was computed per sample as the square root of Simpson's diversity index over productive rearrangements. TCRdb re-hosts the immuneACCESS table, in-frame sequences only. Its copies lack some clones; in the studies checked, an unresolved V gene accounts for under half of them, and the cause for the rest is not known. Clone size and V and J calls were adopted from that table, with D and trimming inferred from the DNA. The sample profile shows hundreds of thousands of clones; roughly 80% of them were found once. The ten biggest clones cover 7.9% of the sample.

This sample is drawn from a study of blood T cell repertoires in COVID-19 (TCRdb year 2020). Concerning the study at large: The collaborator samples originated in the United States, Italy and Spain and spanned the acute and convalescent phases of COVID-19. The prospective study material was composed of cDNA or gDNA derived from T cells, B-cell-depleted T cells, or PBMCs. Deeply sampled blood TCRbeta repertoires from subjects exposed to, actively infected with, or recovered from COVID-19 were included in the dataset. A freely available public database, intended as a resource for researchers studying the immune response to SARS-CoV-2, is where the repertoires were released. Samples were obtained from the ongoing ImmuneRACE study (first 160 participants) and from roughly 1,300 subjects provided by 6 global collaborators. The sample metadata nearly always contained a de-identified subject ID, COVID-19 status, age in years and sex. Where available, HLA class I and class II types were obtained from metadata supplied by the sample provider rather than from assay-based typing. Study-wide findings and limitations: How much clinical and demographic metadata was included differed by source and by participant, and the metadata was provided uncurated.

The collaborating institutions used their own protocols to collect whole blood in K2EDTA tubes. For TCRbeta analysis, collaborators shipped samples in one of three forms: frozen whole blood, isolated PBMCs, or DNA extracted from either of those sample types. The sequence derives from a woman older than 75 with acute or convalescent COVID-19. The sample comprised peripheral blood.

The DNA reads TGTGCCAGCACTAATACGGGGTATAGCAATCAGCCCCAGCATTTT. Its protein product is CASTNTGYSNQPQHF. Here the chain combines TRBV2 and TRBJ1-5; the D gene lacks a confident call. The CDR3 numbers 15 residues from cysteine through phenylalanine. Kept here is only the CDR3 DNA, which spans 45 bases and is read in frame from base 1. Trimming removed 7 bases from V and 0 bases from J, leaving 13 bases between the germline ends. Via the germline V gene, CDR1 is SNHLY and CDR2 FYNNEI.